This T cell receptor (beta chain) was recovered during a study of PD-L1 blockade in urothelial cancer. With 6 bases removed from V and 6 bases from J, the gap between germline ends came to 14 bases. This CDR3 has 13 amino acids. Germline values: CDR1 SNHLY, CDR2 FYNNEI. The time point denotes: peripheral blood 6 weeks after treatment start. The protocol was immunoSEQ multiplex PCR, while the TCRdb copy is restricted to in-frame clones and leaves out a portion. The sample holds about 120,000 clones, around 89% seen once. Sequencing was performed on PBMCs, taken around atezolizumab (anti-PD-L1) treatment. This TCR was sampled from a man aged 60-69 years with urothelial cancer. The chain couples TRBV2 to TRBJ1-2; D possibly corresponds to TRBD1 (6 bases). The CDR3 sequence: CASRVDRIDGYTF. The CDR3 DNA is TGTGCCAGCAGGGTGGACAGAATCGATGGCTACACCTTC.